Each of the 8 T cell receptor beta chains below was sequenced from the same sample in a study of blood T cell repertoires in COVID-19. The assay was immunoSEQ multiplex PCR, and TCRdb's table has in-frame clones only and misses some. The sample lists about 440,000 clones; about 92% were seen once. Specimen: PBMCs or T cells enriched from blood (not recorded which). These receptor sequences come from a man younger than 30 who had recovered from COVID-19.

Comments on this clone: Other DNA sequences of this sample code for an identical CDR3. DNA for the CDR3: TGTGCCAGCAGAACAGGGTTGGGCAATCAGCCCCAGCATTTT. Translating gives CASRTGLGNQPQHF. V and J are TRBV6-5 and TRBJ1-5; a possible D gene is TRBD1 (6 bases). Germline loops: CDR1 MNHEY, CDR2 SVGAGI. The V end was cut by 6 bases, the J end by 2 bases, with 11 bases between. The CDR3 runs to 14 residues.

The rearrangement uses TRBV3-1 (or the pseudogene TRBV3-2) and TRBJ1-2; D gene unclear. Trimming removed 1 base at V and 7 bases at J, with 10 bases between. Germline V gene data show CDR1 as LGHDT and CDR2 as YNNKEL (reference sequence). This CDR3 has 13 amino acids. CDR3 in amino acids: CASSQATGLGYTF. DNA of the CDR3: TGTGCCAGCAGCCAAGCAACCGGACTTGGCTACACCTTC.

The rearrangement joins TRBV5-6 to TRBJ1-1, with 9 positions matching TRBD1. CDR3 size: 14 residues. V lost 0 bases, J lost 7 bases, and 4 bases stayed unmatched. The germline gives CDR1 SGHDT, CDR2 YYEEEE. The DNA for the CDR3 is TGTGCCAGCAGCTTGGGGACAGGGGCCTATGAAGCTTTCTTT. Residues: CASSLGTGAYEAFF.

The chain employs TRBV27 and TRBJ1-2, with a weak D call TRBD1 (5 bases). There are 11 residues in the CDR3. The germline CDR1 and CDR2 sequences are MNHEY and SMNVEV (reference sequence). The V end was cut by 7 bases, the J end by 5 bases, with 8 bases between. DNA of the CDR3: TGTGCCAGCAAGGGGCTTTATGGCTACACCTTC. It encodes CASKGLYGYTF.

This chain joins TRBV5-4 and TRBJ1-2; D uncertain. The CDR3 sequence is 12 residues long. Trimming stripped 4 bases from V and 5 bases from J, with 9 bases between. CDR1 and CDR2 (germline): SGHNT, YYREEE (reference sequence). The CDR3 DNA is TGTGCCAGCAGCGGCGGATCATATGGCTACACCTTC. This sequence encodes CASSGGSYGYTF.

This sequence joins TRBV9 and TRBJ2-7; TRBD2 aligns across 12 bases. The germline V gene encodes CDR1 SGDLS and CDR2 YYNGEE. Trimming at V came to 4 bases and at J to 7 bases, leaving 9 bases not matched to a gene. The CDR3 loop spans 15 amino acids. The CDR3 bases are TGTGCCAGCAGCCCTGGACTAGCGGGATCGAGGGAGCAGTACTTC. It specifies CASSPGLAGSREQYF.

The chain links TRBV12-3 or TRBV12-4 to TRBJ1-1; D not resolved. V was clipped by 6 bases and J by 7 bases, with 15 bases between them. The CDR3 is made up of 13 amino acids. CDR3 region: CASSSSGGREAFF. In DNA form, the CDR3 reads TGTGCCAGCAGCTCCTCGGGAGGCCGTGAAGCTTTCTTT.

The CDR3 here is CASSEFSGTANEQFF. The CDR3 DNA follows: TGTGCCAGCAGTGAATTTAGCGGGACCGCCAATGAGCAGTTCTTC. V usage is TRBV28 and J usage is TRBJ2-1; the match to TRBD2 covers 8 bases. The CDR3 consists of 15 residues. Germline CDR1 is MDHEN and CDR2 is SYDVKM. V lost 5 bases to trimming and J lost 6 bases; unmatched junction nucleotides: 9.